This T cell receptor beta chain came from a study of blood T cell repertoires in COVID-19. Study as a whole: Whether acute or convalescent, the COVID-19 samples came from the United States, Italy and Spain. T cells, B-cell-depleted T cells, or PBMCs supplied cDNA or gDNA.

This clone was picked up one time. The germline V gene has CDR1 SGDLS and CDR2 YYNGEE. Trimming left V 0 bases short and J 3 bases short, with 11 bases between. The CDR3 totals 15 residues. Libraries were prepared by immunoSEQ multiplex PCR; TCRdb keeps only in-frame clonotypes and omits some of them. The repertoire holds about 180,000 clones, with approximately 81% as singletons. This TCR was sampled from a woman aged 50 to 65 with COVID-19, enrolled during active disease. The gene calls are TRBV9 and TRBJ2-3, with D hard to call. The material sequenced was peripheral blood. The chain's CDR3 is CASSVGAQQTDTQYF. In DNA, the CDR3 is TGTGCCAGCAGCGTAGGGGCCCAGCAGACAGATACGCAGTATTTT. The full variable domain, rest sourced from reference TRBV9 and TRBJ2-3, is DSGVTQTPKHLITATGQRVTLRCSPRSGDLSVYWYQQSLDQGLQFLIQYYNGEERAKGNILERFSAQQFPDLHSELNLSSLELGDSALYFCASSVGAQQTDTQYFGPGTRLTVL.